The 5 T cell receptor beta chains listed next were all sequenced from one sample in a study of blood T cell repertoires in COVID-19 (dated by TCRdb to about 2020). The library was made by the immunoSEQ multiplex PCR assay. As stored in TCRdb, this immuneACCESS dataset retains in-frame rearrangements with V and J assigned. A fraction of the clones does not appear; measured against another copy, unresolved V genes explain less than half of the discrepancy, and the remainder lacks a known reason. The table for this sample lists roughly 90,000 clones; 80% to 85% of them were counted only once. The ten largest clones add up to 31% of the sample. Sequenced material: peripheral blood. These receptors came from a woman older than 75 with active or convalescent COVID-19.

This clone was counted only a few times. The CDR3 region has the DNA TGTGCCAGCAGTGGAGGACTAGCGGAACAAGAGACCCAGTACTTC. Translating gives CASSGGLAEQETQYF. V gene TRBV2 combines with J gene TRBJ2-5, with 10 bases that match TRBD2. The J segment lost 2 bases and the V segment lost 4 bases, leaving 4 bases of the junction unmatched. CDR1 is SNHLY and CDR2 is FYNNEI in the germline V gene. CDR3 length equals 15 residues. The entire variable domain, with the rest obtained from reference TRBV2 and TRBJ2-5, is as follows: EPEVTQTPSHQVTQMGQEVILRCVPISNHLYFYWYRQILGQKVEFLVSFYNNEISEKSEIFDDQFSVERPDGSNFTLKIRSTKLEDSAMYFCASSGGLAEQETQYFGPGTRLLVL.

V usage is TRBV3-1 (or the pseudogene TRBV3-2) and J usage is TRBJ2-1; 8 nucleotides agree with TRBD2. Germline trimming cut 4 bases from V and 9 bases from J; bases unmatched to any gene: 11. Per the germline V gene, CDR1 is LGHDT and CDR2 is YNNKEL (reference sequence). This CDR3 region has 15 residues. CDR3 DNA: TGTGCCAGCAGCCCAGAGATACAGCGGGGGATTGAGCAGTTCTTC. Its protein product is CASSPEIQRGIEQFF.

The chain is built from TRBV7-9 and TRBJ1-1; D possibly corresponds to TRBD1 (6 bases). This CDR3 comprises 15 residues. CDR1 is SEHNR and CDR2 is FQNEAQ in the germline V gene (reference sequence). V lost 7 bases to trimming and J lost 3 bases, with 18 bases between them. CDR3 sequence: CASTYSGAADTEAFF. The DNA for the CDR3 is TGTGCCAGCACCTACTCAGGGGCGGCAGACACTGAAGCTTTCTTT.

The chain joins TRBV7-3 to TRBJ2-2; a weak D match, TRBD1 (5 bases). V lost 4 bases and J lost 3, with 9 bases in between. Germline CDR1 and CDR2: SGHTA and FQGTGA. This CDR3 comprises 14 residues. CDR3 loop: CASSSGHYTGELFF. The CDR3 coding sequence is TGTGCCAGCAGCTCAGGACACTACACCGGGGAGCTGTTTTTT.

V usage is TRBV18 and J usage is TRBJ1-2; possibly TRBD1 for D (5 bases). The V end lost 3 bases, the J end lost 4 bases, and 21 bases lay between the germline ends. Germline CDR1 reads KGHSH; CDR2 reads LQKENI. The CDR3 consists of 17 residues. DNA of the CDR3: TGTGCCAGCTCACCTGCCCGCCTTCGAGACAGCTCCTATGGCTACACCTTC. Translation: CASSPARLRDSSYGYTF.